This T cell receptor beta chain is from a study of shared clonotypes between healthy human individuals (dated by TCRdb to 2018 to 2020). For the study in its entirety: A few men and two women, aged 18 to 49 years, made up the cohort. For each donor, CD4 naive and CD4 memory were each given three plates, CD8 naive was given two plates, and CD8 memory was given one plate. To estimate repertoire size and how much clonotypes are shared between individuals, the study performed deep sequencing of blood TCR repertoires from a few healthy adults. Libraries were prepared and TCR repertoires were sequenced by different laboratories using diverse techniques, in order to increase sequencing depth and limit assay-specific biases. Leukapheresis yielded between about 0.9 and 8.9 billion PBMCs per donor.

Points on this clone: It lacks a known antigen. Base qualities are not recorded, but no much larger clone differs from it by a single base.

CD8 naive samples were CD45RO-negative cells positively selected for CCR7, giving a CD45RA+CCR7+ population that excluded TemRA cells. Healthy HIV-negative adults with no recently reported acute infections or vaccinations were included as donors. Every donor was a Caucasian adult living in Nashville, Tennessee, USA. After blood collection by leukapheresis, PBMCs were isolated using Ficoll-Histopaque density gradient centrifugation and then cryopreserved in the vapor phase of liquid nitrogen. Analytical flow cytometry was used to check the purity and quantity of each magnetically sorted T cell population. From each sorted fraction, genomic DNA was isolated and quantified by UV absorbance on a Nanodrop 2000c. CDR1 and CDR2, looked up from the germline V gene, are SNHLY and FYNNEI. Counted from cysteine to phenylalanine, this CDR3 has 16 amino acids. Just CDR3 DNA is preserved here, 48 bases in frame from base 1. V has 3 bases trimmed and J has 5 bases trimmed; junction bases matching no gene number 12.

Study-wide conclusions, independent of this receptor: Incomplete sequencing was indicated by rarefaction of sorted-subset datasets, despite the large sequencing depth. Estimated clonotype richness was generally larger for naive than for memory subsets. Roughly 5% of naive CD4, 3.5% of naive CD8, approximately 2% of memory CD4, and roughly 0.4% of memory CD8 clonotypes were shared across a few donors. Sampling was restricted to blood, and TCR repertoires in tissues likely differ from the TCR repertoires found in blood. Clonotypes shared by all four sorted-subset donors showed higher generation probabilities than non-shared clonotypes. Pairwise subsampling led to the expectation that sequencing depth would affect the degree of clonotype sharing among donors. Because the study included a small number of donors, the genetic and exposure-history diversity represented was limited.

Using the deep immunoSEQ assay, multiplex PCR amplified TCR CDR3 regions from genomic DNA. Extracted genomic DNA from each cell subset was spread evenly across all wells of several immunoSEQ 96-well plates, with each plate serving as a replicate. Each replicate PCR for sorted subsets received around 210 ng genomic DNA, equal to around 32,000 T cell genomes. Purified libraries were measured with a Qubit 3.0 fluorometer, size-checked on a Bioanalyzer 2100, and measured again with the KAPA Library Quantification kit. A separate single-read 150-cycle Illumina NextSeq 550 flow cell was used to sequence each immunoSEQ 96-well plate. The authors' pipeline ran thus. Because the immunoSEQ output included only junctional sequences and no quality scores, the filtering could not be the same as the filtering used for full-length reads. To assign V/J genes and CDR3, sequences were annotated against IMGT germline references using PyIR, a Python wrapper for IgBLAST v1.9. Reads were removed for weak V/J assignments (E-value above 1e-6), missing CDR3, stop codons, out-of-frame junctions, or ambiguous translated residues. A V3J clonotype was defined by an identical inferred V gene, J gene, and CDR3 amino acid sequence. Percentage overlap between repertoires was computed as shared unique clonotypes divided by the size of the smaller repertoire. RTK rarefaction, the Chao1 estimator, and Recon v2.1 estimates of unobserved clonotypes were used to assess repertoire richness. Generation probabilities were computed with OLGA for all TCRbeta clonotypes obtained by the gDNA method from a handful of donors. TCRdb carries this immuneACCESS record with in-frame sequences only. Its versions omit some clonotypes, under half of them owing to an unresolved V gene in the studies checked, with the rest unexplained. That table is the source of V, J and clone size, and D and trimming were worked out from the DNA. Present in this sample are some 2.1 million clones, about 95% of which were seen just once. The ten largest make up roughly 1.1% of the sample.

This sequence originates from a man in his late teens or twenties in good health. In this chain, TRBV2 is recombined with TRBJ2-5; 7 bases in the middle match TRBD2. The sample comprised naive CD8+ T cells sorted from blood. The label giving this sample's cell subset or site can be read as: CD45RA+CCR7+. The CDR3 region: CASSDLGEGKMETQYF. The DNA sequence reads TGTGCCAGCAGTGACCTAGGGGAGGGTAAGATGGAGACCCAGTACTTC.